These T cell receptor beta chains were read from a single sample in a study of PD-L1 blockade in urothelial cancer. The assay was immunoSEQ multiplex PCR, and TCRdb's table has in-frame clones only and misses some. The sample has around 48,000 clones, 86% seen once. This material consisted of PBMCs, taken around atezolizumab (anti-PD-L1) treatment. These TCRs come from a man aged 55 to 70 with urothelial cancer. The CDR3 runs from the conserved cysteine through the conserved F or W. The D gene is left open where the match is weak.

J: TRBJ2-3; V: TRBV30; D: -; CDR3: CAWSVSTDTQYF
J: TRBJ2-2; V: TRBV4-2; D: -; CDR3: CASSQLGVGELFF
J: TRBJ2-7; V: TRBV5-1; D: -; CDR3: CASSLDSPGINEQYF
J: TRBJ1-1; V: TRBV7-8; D: -; CDR3: CASSSGAGNTEAFF
J: TRBJ1-4; V: TRBV29-1; D: -; CDR3: CSAKTGGIATNEKLFF
J: TRBJ2-5; V: TRBV19; D: -; CDR3: CASSPGWETQYF
J: TRBJ1-5; V: TRBV15; D: -; CDR3: CATSNSGGGNQPQHF
J: TRBJ2-7; V: TRBV15; D: -; CDR3: CATSSLPGNIVLNEQYF
J: TRBJ1-1; V: TRBV5-4; D: -; CDR3: CASSPGGGGTVNTEAFF
J: TRBJ2-3; V: TRBV12-2; D: -; CDR3: CASRPTHRVSTDTQYF
J: TRBJ1-2; V: TRBV18; D: -; CDR3: CASSLPLAGGYTF
J: TRBJ1-5; V: TRBV10-2; D: TRBD1; CDR3: CASSYGTGNNQPQHF
J: TRBJ2-3; V: TRBV5-1; D: -; CDR3: CASSLSGLHSTDTQYF
J: TRBJ1-1; V: TRBV5-4; D: -; CDR3: CASTSQGSVDTEAFF
J: TRBJ2-3; V: TRBV4-1; D: TRBD2; CDR3: CASSQEWGGIVTDTQYF
J: TRBJ2-7; V: TRBV30; D: -; CDR3: CAWSVRSLGFSLQYF
J: TRBJ1-5; V: TRBV15; D: -; CDR3: CATSRDLGNQPQHF
J: TRBJ1-1; V: TRBV7-9; D: -; CDR3: CASRYQGNTEAFF
J: TRBJ1-3; V: TRBV11-2; D: TRBD1; CDR3: CASSSKMGQISGNTIYF
J: TRBJ2-6; V: TRBV9; D: -; CDR3: CASSVVAGANVLTF
J: TRBJ1-4; V: TRBV19; D: -; CDR3: CASIGRVQGELFF
J: TRBJ2-7; V: TRBV5-6; D: TRBD1; CDR3: CASTTLGQAYYEQYF
J: TRBJ2-2; V: TRBV19; D: -; CDR3: CASSILLNTGELFF
J: TRBJ1-4; V: TRBV5-4; D: TRBD1; CDR3: CASSLGQGVNEKLFF
J: TRBJ2-3; V: TRBV4-1; D: -; CDR3: CASSQGAVYFTDTQYF
J: TRBJ2-5; V: TRBV7-3; D: -; CDR3: CASSLGGGDTETQYF
J: TRBJ1-1; V: TRBV5-1; D: -; CDR3: CASSLQGEAFF
J: TRBJ2-7; V: TRBV11-2; D: -; CDR3: CASSSVFYEQYF
J: TRBJ2-1; V: TRBV13; D: TRBD2; CDR3: CASSIPRAYIGGDNEQFF
J: TRBJ1-1; V: TRBV5-6; D: -; CDR3: CASSRNTEAFF
J: TRBJ1-1; V: TRBV29-1; D: -; CDR3: CSGKGLLNTEAFF